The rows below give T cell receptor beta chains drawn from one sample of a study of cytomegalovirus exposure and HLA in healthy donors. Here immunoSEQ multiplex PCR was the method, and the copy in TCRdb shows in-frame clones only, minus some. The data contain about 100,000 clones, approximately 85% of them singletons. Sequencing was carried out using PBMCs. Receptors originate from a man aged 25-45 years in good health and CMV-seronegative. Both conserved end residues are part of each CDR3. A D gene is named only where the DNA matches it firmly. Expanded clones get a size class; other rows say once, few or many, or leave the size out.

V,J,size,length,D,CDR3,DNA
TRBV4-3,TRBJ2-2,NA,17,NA,CASSQERADTNTGELFF,TGCGCCAGCAGCCAGGAGAGGGCAGATACGAACACCGGGGAGCTGTTTTTT
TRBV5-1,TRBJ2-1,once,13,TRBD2,CASSATSETGQFF,TGCGCCAGCAGCGCGACTAGCGAGACAGGGCAGTTCTTC
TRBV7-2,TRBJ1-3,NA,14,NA,CASSQGVSGNTIYF,TGTGCCAGCAGCCAAGGGGTCTCTGGAAACACCATATATTTT
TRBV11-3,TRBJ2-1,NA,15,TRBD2,CASSLRTSVYNEQFF,TGTGCCAGCAGCCTAAGGACTAGCGTTTACAATGAGCAGTTCTTC
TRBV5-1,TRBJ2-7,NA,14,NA,CASSLPRPEGEQYF,TGCGCCAGCAGCTTACCGCGGCCGGAGGGCGAGCAGTACTTC
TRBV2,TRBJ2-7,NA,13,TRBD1,CASSEGASYEQYF,TGTGCCAGCAGCGAGGGGGCCTCCTACGAGCAGTACTTC
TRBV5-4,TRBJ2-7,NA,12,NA,CASSSLISEQYF,TGTGCCAGCAGCTCACTAATTTCCGAGCAGTACTTC
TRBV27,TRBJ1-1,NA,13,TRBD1,CASSLAGTGRAFF,TGTGCCAGCAGTTTAGCTGGGACAGGGAGAGCTTTCTTT
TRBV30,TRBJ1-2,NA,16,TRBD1,CAWTLPTGFDNYGYTF,TGTGCCTGGACCCTTCCGACAGGGTTTGATAACTATGGCTACACCTTC
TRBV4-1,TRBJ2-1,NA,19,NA,CASSQGRLGILRVGNEQFF,TGCGCCAGCAGCCAAGGCCGACTAGGGATCTTGAGAGTCGGCAATGAGCAGTTCTTC
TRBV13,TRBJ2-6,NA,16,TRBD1,CASSPVTGAGANVLTF,TGTGCCAGCAGCCCAGTCACAGGGGCTGGGGCCAACGTCCTGACTTTC
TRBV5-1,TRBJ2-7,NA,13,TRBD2,CASSLGLAGEQYF,TGCGCCAGCAGCCTGGGACTAGCGGGCGAGCAGTACTTC
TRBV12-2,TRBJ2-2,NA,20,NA,CASRLRIHQGARANTGELFF,TGTGCAAGTCGCTTACGTATTCACCAGGGTGCCCGCGCGAACACCGGGGAGCTGTTTTTT
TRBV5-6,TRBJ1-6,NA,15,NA,CASSLGGEGNSPLHF,TGTGCCAGCAGCTTGGGGGGGGAGGGGAATTCACCCCTCCACTTT
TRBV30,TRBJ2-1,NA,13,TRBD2,CAWSSGRGNEQFF,TGTGCCTGGAGCAGCGGGAGGGGGAATGAGCAGTTCTTC